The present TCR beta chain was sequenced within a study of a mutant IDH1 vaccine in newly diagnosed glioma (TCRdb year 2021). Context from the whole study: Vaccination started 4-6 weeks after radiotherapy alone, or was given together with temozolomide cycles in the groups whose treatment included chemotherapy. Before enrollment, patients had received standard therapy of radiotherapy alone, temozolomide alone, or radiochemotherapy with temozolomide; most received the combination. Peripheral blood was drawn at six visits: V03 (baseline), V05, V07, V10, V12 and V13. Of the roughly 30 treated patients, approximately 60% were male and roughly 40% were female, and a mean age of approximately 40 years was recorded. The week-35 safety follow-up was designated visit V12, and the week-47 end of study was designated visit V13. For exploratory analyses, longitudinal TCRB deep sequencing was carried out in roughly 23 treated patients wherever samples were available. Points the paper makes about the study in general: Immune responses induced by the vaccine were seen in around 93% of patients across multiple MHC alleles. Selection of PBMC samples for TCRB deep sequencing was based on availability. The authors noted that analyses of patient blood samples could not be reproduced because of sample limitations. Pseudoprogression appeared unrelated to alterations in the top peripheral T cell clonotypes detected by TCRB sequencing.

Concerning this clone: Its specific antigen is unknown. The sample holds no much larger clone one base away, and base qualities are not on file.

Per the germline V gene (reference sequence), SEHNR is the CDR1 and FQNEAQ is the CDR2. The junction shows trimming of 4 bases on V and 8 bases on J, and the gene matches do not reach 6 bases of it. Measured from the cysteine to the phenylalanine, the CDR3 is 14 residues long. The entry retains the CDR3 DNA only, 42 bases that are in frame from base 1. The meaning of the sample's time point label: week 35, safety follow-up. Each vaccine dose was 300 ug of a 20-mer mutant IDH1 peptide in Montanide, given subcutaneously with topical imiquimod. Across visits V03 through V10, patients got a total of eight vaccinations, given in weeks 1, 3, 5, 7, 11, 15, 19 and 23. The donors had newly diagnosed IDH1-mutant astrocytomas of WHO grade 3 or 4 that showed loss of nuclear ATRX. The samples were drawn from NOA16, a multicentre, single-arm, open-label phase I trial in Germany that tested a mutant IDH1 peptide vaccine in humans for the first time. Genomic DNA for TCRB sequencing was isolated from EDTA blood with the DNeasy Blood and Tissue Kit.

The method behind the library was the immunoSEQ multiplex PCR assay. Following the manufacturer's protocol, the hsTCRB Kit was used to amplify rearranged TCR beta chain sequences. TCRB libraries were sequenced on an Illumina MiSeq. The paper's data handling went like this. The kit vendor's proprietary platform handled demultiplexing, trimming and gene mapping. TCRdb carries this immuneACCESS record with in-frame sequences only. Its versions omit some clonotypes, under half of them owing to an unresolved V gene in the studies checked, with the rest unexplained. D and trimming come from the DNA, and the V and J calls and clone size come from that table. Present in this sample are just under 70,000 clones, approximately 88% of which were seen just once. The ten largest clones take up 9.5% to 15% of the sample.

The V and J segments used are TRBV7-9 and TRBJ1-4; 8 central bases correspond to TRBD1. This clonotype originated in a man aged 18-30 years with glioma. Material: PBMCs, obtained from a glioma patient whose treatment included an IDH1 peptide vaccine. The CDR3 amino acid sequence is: CASSSTGEGEKLFF. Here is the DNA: TGTGCCAGCAGCTCGACAGGGGAGGGGGAAAAACTGTTTTTT.